This is a list of T cell receptor beta chains from one sample in a study of patients and donors after allogeneic stem cell transplantation. MiXCR, run by TCRdb on the RT-PCR reads, gives a single entry per CDR3 protein. The table lists around 31,000 distinct CDR3 sequences, 6.8% of them singletons, with roughly 36% in the top ten. Material: blood, either unsorted or a sorted T cell fraction (not recorded which). These receptor sequences come from a human donor who was either an allogeneic HSCT recipient or a stem cell or donor lymphocyte infusion donor (not recorded which). It is not recorded whose cells these are; they may come from a transplant donor. The CDR3 runs from the conserved cysteine through the conserved F or W. The order of the fields is clone size, D gene, V gene, J gene, CDR3 DNA, CDR3 protein. The D gene is left open where the match is weak. Not every row has a clone size; where given, it reads once, few, many or a size class.

>many|TRBD2|TRBV4-3|TRBJ2-7
TGCGCCAGCAGCCAATGGACTAGCGGGACGGGGGAGCAGTACTTC
CASSQWTSGTGEQYF
>many|TRBD1|TRBV7-8|TRBJ2-5
TGTGCCAGCGGATCAGACAGGGGTCAGACCCAGTACTTC
CASGSDRGQTQYF
>few|TRBD1|TRBV7-9|TRBJ2-7
TGTGCCAGCAGCCAGACATGGGACAGCTTTCCCTACGAGCAGTACTTC
CASSQTWDSFPYEQYF
>.|.|TRBV5-1|TRBJ2-5
TGCGCCAGCAGCGCCGACTTGGAGACCCAGTACTTC
CASSADLETQYF
>.|.|TRBV20-1|TRBJ2-7
TGCAGTGCTAGAGATGCCAGCTCCTACGAGCAGTACTTC
CSARDASSYEQYF
>many|.|TRBV7-2|TRBJ1-3
TGTGCCAGCAGCCTCGCCTACTCTGGAAACACCATATATTTT
CASSLAYSGNTIYF
>medium-sized|.|TRBV24-1|TRBJ1-5
TGTGCCACCAGTGAATGGGCAACAGGGCCCCAGCATTTT
CATSEWATGPQHF
>many|.|TRBV28|TRBJ2-2
TGTGCCAGCAGCCCAGGGTTTAGGACCGGGGAGCTGTTTTTT
CASSPGFRTGELFF
>many|.|TRBV2|TRBJ2-5
TGTGCCAGCAGTTTCCAGGGGCTACAAGAGACCCAGTACTTC
CASSFQGLQETQYF
>many|TRBD1|TRBV6-2/TRBV6-3|TRBJ1-5
TGTGCCAGCAGCCACCGGGACAGGGCATGGAGTAGCAATCAGCCCCAGCATTTT
CASSHRDRAWSSNQPQHF
>many|.|TRBV3-1|TRBJ1-1
TGTGCCAGCAGCCGCGATATAAGGGGGAACACTGAAGCTTTCTTT
CASSRDIRGNTEAFF
>many|.|TRBV24-1|TRBJ2-3
TGTGCCACCGGACGGTCCTCGCAGGGAGATACGCAGTATTTT
CATGRSSQGDTQYF
>.|.|TRBV4-2|TRBJ2-2
TGTGCCAGCAGCCAAGGACGGGGGACCGGGGAGCTGTTTTTT
CASSQGRGTGELFF
>many|TRBD2|TRBV9|TRBJ2-3
TGTGCCAGCAGCGTCGCTAGCGGGACAGATACGCAGTATTTT
CASSVASGTDTQYF
>many|.|TRBV12-3/TRBV12-4|TRBJ1-2
TGTGCCAGCAGTTTAACCCAGACCGTTAACTATGGCTACACCTTC
CASSLTQTVNYGYTF
>few|.|TRBV20-1|TRBJ2-1
TGCAGTGCTAGAGGGTTTGGCCAGGGAGCCCCGTACAATGAGCAGTTCTTC
CSARGFGQGAPYNEQFF
>.|.|TRBV9|TRBJ2-7
TGTGCCAGCAGCGTGGGGGGACTTTACTACGAGCAGTACTTC
CASSVGGLYYEQYF
>many|.|TRBV7-9|TRBJ2-3
TGTGCCAGCAGCTTGAGCGGGAGCACAGATACGCAGTATTTT
CASSLSGSTDTQYF
>many|.|TRBV20-1|TRBJ1-6
TGCAGTGCTAGACCTCTGGGGTGGGGGTCCAATTCACCCCTCCACTTT
CSARPLGWGSNSPLHF
>many|TRBD2|TRBV11-3|TRBJ2-1
TGTGCCAGCAGACGGTGGGGGGGCAATGAGCAGTTCTTC
CASRRWGGNEQFF
>many|.|TRBV7-9|TRBJ1-1
TGTGCCAGCAGCTTCGCGGGAGAAGCTTTCTTT
CASSFAGEAFF
>few|.|TRBV20-1|TRBJ1-1
TGCAGTGCTAGAGACCGCAGGGGGAACACTGAAGCTTTCTTT
CSARDRRGNTEAFF
>few|.|TRBV28|TRBJ2-7
TGTGCCAGCATAGGAGGGGAAACCTACGAGCAGTACTTC
CASIGGETYEQYF
>.|.|TRBV18|TRBJ2-7
TGTGCCAGCTCACCTCGAATACAGGGTTACGAGCAGTACTTC
CASSPRIQGYEQYF
>many|TRBD1|TRBV11-1|TRBJ1-1
TGTGCCAGCAGCTTTGACAGGGTTGAAGCTTTCTTT
CASSFDRVEAFF
>.|TRBD1|TRBV6-6|TRBJ1-1
TGTGCCAGCAGTTTGCAGGGGGCTAGTACTGAAGCCTTCTTT
CASSLQGASTEAFF
>many|.|TRBV10-3|TRBJ1-1
TGTGCCATCAGGACAAATCGGATGGGCACTGAAGCTTTCTTT
CAIRTNRMGTEAFF
>.|TRBD2|TRBV12-5|TRBJ2-1
TGTGCTAGTGGTTTGGTACTAGCGGGAGGGAAGGCCTACAATGAGCAGTTCTTC
CASGLVLAGGKAYNEQFF
>.|TRBD1|TRBV18|TRBJ1-1
TGTGCCAGCTCACCGTCCGGGACAGTCTATGAAGCTTTCTTT
CASSPSGTVYEAFF
>.|.|TRBV21-1|TRBJ2-7
TGTGCCAGCACCCGCCGGGCGGGAGGGCCTTACGAGCAGTACTTC
CASTRRAGGPYEQYF
>.|TRBD1|TRBV4-1|TRBJ2-5
TGCGCCAGCAGCCTTCTATTCCCCTTACAGGGGACACAAGAGACCCAGTACTTC
CASSLLFPLQGTQETQYF
>.|.|TRBV6-6|TRBJ2-2
TGTGCCAGCAGAAAAAACAGGGAGGACGGGGAGCTGTTTTTT
CASRKNREDGELFF
>many|.|TRBV20-1|TRBJ1-2
TGCAGTGCTTCTAAGGGAGGGGGATCGTATGGCTACACCTTC
CSASKGGGSYGYTF
>many|.|TRBV4-2|TRBJ1-5
TGTGCCAGCAGCCACAGGAACAATCAGCCCCAGCATTTT
CASSHRNNQPQHF
>many|.|TRBV24-1|TRBJ2-5
TGTGCCACCAGTGGGAGGGACTACCAAGAGACCCAGTACTTC
CATSGRDYQETQYF
>few|TRBD2|TRBV20-1|TRBJ2-7
TGCAGTGCTAGAGCTCTAGCGGGGTCCTACGAGCAGTACTTC
CSARALAGSYEQYF
>many|.|TRBV7-6|TRBJ2-2
TGTGCCAGCAGCTTAGGCAGGGAGGTGTTTTTT
CASSLGREVFF
>many|TRBD1|TRBV20-1|TRBJ1-6
TGCAGTGCTAGAGTCCTGGACAGGGGGAATTCACCCCTCCACTTT
CSARVLDRGNSPLHF
>many|.|TRBV12-3/TRBV12-4|TRBJ2-1
TGTGCCAGCAGGGCGGGACCTTACAATGAGCAGTTCTTC
CASRAGPYNEQFF
>.|.|TRBV12-3/TRBV12-4|TRBJ1-2
TGTGCCAGCCGGGGATCGGGGTACTATGGCTACACCTTC
CASRGSGYYGYTF
>many|.|TRBV29-1|TRBJ2-1
TGCAGCGTGGGCTTCTACAATGAGCAGTTCTTC
CSVGFYNEQFF
>many|.|TRBV4-2|TRBJ2-1
TGTGCCAGCAGCCAAGGGGGCCATTACAATGAGCAGTTCTTC
CASSQGGHYNEQFF